Listed below are T cell receptor beta chains from one sample, sequenced in a study of cytomegalovirus exposure and HLA in healthy donors. Clones were sequenced by immunoSEQ multiplex PCR, and TCRdb holds only the in-frame ones, with some missing. This table has 180,000 or so clones, around three quarters appearing once. The specimen was PBMCs. The origin of the receptors is a woman aged 30 to 39 in good health and CMV-seropositive. The CDR3 runs from the conserved cysteine through the conserved F or W. The D gene is left open where the match is weak. Clone sizes are given selectively: once, few, many, or a class where the clone is expanded.

TRBJ1-1	-	TRBV9	-	CASSVQGWTEAFF	TGTGCCAGCAGCGTACAGGGGTGGACTGAAGCTTTCTTT
TRBJ1-2	-	TRBV4-3	TRBD1	CASSQIQGAFDGYTF	TGCGCCAGCAGCCAAATACAGGGGGCTTTTGATGGCTACACCTTC
TRBJ2-7	few	TRBV28	-	CASSRSGIAGQYF	TGTGCCAGCAGTCGCTCGGGGATTGCAGGGCAGTACTTC
TRBJ1-4	-	TRBV19	TRBD1	CASSIYGGQGRKLFF	TGTGCCAGTAGTATCTACGGGGGACAGGGGAGAAAACTGTTTTTT
TRBJ2-7	-	TRBV7-9	TRBD1	CASSADRGGVGF	TGTGCCAGCAGCGCAGACAGGGGTGGCGTCGGGTTC
TRBJ2-1	-	TRBV7-7	-	CASSLARQGNEQFF	TGTGCCAGCAGCTTAGCGCGGCAGGGCAATGAGCAGTTCTTC
TRBJ2-5	few	TRBV5-1	TRBD2	CASSLERGVVRTQYF	TGCGCCAGCAGCTTGGAGCGGGGGGTAGTGCGGACCCAGTACTTC
TRBJ2-1	-	TRBV5-6	-	CASSPGRTWKQFF	TGTGCCAGCAGCCCGGGAAGAACGTGGAAGCAGTTCTTC
TRBJ1-6	-	TRBV6-5	TRBD1	CASSYDRGGFSPLHF	TGTGCCAGCAGTTACGACAGGGGGGGGTTCTCACCCCTCCACTTT
TRBJ1-1	-	TRBV9	-	CASSVEGVLGEAFF	TGTGCCAGCAGCGTAGAGGGGGTTTTAGGGGAGGCTTTCTTT
TRBJ2-7	few	TRBV30	-	CAWSEQGYEQYF	TGTGCCTGGAGTGAACAGGGTTACGAGCAGTACTTC
TRBJ2-3	-	TRBV10-1	TRBD1	CASSRTGASTDTQYF	TGCGCCAGCAGTCGGACAGGGGCGAGTACAGATACGCAGTATTTT
TRBJ1-1	-	TRBV11-2	-	CASSLETGVAHEAFF	TGTGCCAGCAGCTTAGAGACAGGCGTTGCACACGAAGCTTTCTTT
TRBJ1-1	-	TRBV13	-	CASSLGLRVTEAFF	TGTGCCAGCAGCTTAGGGCTGCGGGTCACTGAAGCTTTCTTT
TRBJ1-5	few	TRBV7-6	TRBD1	CASSLTGESNQPQHF	TGTGCCAGCAGCCTCACAGGGGAGAGCAATCAGCCCCAGCATTTT
TRBJ2-5	few	TRBV5-1	-	CASSPRQRETQYF	TGCGCCAGCAGCCCCAGACAGAGAGAGACCCAGTACTTC
TRBJ1-2	-	TRBV7-2	-	CASSLRADTYGYTF	TGTGCCAGCAGCTTACGCGCGGATACCTATGGCTACACCTTC
TRBJ2-7	-	TRBV7-9	-	CASSSIRDHNPYEQYF	TGTGCCAGCAGCTCAATCCGGGATCACAACCCCTACGAGCAGTACTTC
TRBJ2-7	-	TRBV30	TRBD1	CAWSPWTGFSSYEQYF	TGTGCCTGGAGTCCCTGGACAGGGTTTAGCTCCTACGAGCAGTACTTC
TRBJ2-7	-	TRBV11-2	TRBD2	CASSLVPSGNYEQYF	TGTGCCAGCAGCTTAGTCCCTAGCGGGAACTACGAGCAGTACTTC
TRBJ2-1	-	TRBV5-4	TRBD2	CASSSGTSGKIRDNEQFF	TGTGCCAGCAGTTCCGGGACTAGCGGTAAAATTCGAGACAATGAGCAGTTCTTC
TRBJ2-7	many	TRBV6-5	-	CASSLWGSYEQYF	TGTGCCAGCAGTTTATGGGGCAGCTACGAGCAGTACTTC
TRBJ2-4	-	TRBV28	-	CASSWGEKNIQYF	TGTGCCAGCAGTTGGGGGGAAAAAAACATTCAGTACTTC
TRBJ2-1	once	TRBV10-3	TRBD2	CAIRDPQVRLAGGSGNEQFF	TGTGCCATCAGGGACCCCCAAGTTAGGTTGGCGGGGGGGTCTGGCAATGAGCAGTTCTTC
TRBJ2-7	-	TRBV29-1	-	CSVVGTLTYEQYF	TGCAGCGTTGTCGGGACTCTAACCTACGAGCAGTACTTC
TRBJ2-5	-	TRBV6-6	TRBD2	CASSGGGAQETQYF	TGTGCCAGCAGCGGCGGGGGGGCCCAAGAGACCCAGTACTTC
TRBJ2-5	-	TRBV6-5	TRBD2	CASSSSGGAETQYF	TGTGCCAGCAGTAGTAGCGGGGGGGCAGAGACCCAGTACTTC
TRBJ1-2	-	TRBV6-5	TRBD1	CASRTGEDGYTF	TGTGCCAGCAGGACAGGGGAGGATGGCTACACCTTC
TRBJ1-1	-	TRBV28	-	CASSLWEDSRNTEAFF	TGTGCCAGCAGTTTATGGGAGGACAGTAGGAACACTGAAGCTTTCTTT
TRBJ1-1	-	TRBV11-2	-	CASRPSPGIGTEAFF	TGTGCCAGCAGACCTTCCCCAGGGATAGGAACTGAAGCTTTCTTT
TRBJ2-2	once	TRBV27	TRBD2	CASSSPGLAGEDTGELFF	TGTGCCAGCAGTTCCCCGGGACTAGCGGGAGAGGACACCGGGGAGCTGTTTTTT
TRBJ1-5	-	TRBV27	TRBD1	CASSLRQGGMPQHF	TGTGCCAGCAGTTTACGACAGGGGGGGATGCCCCAGCATTTT
TRBJ2-3	-	TRBV2	-	CASSYLMDTQYF	TGTGCCAGCAGTTACCTAATGGATACGCAGTATTTT